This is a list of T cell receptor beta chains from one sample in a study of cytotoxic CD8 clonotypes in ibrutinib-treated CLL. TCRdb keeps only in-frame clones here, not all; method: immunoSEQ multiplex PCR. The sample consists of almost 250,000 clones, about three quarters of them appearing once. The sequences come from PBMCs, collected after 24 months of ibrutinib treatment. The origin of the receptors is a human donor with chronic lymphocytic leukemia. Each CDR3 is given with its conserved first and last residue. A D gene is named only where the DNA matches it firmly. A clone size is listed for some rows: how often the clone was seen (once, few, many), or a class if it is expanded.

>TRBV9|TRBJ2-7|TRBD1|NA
CASSRLGTGGRYEQYF
TGTGCCAGCAGCAGGCTTGGGACAGGGGGCCGGTACGAGCAGTACTTC
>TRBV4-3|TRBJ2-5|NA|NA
CASSQDLGQYQETQYF
TGCGCCAGCAGCCAAGATCTTGGACAGTACCAAGAGACCCAGTACTTC
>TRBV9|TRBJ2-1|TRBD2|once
CASSVGLAGGPYNEQFF
TGTGCCAGCAGCGTAGGACTAGCGGGAGGGCCTTACAATGAGCAGTTCTTC
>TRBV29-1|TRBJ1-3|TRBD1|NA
CSVGTLGQGVSGNTIYF
TGCAGCGTTGGGACCCTGGGACAGGGAGTAAGTGGAAACACCATATATTTT
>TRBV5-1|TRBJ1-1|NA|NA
CASSLNQLYTEAFF
TGCGCCAGCAGCTTGAACCAATTATACACTGAAGCTTTCTTT
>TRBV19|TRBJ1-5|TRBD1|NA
CASATPGQGNQPQHF
TGTGCCAGCGCTACACCGGGACAGGGGAATCAGCCCCAGCATTTT
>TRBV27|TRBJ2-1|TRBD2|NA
CASSPTGTSTSNEQFF
TGTGCCAGCAGCCCAACCGGGACTAGCACCTCCAATGAGCAGTTCTTC
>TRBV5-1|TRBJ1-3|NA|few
CASRNTGNTIYF
TGCGCCAGCAGAAACACTGGAAACACCATATATTTT
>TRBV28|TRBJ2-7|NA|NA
CASSYAQAYEQYF
TGTGCCAGCAGTTATGCGCAAGCCTACGAGCAGTACTTC
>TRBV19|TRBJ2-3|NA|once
CASTGDTDTQYF
TGTGCCAGTACAGGCGACACAGATACGCAGTATTTT
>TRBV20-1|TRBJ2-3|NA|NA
CSARITDTQYF
TGCAGTGCCCGGATCACAGATACGCAGTATTTT
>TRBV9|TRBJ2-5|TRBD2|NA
CASSVEFGGGETQYF
TGTGCCAGCAGCGTAGAATTCGGCGGGGGGGAGACCCAGTACTTC
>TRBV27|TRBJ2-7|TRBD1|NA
CASSSHPGTAGSYEQYF
TGTGCCAGCAGTTCACACCCCGGGACAGCCGGCTCCTACGAGCAGTACTTC
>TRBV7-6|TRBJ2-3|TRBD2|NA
CASSQTSGRATDTQYF
TGTGCCAGCAGCCAGACTAGCGGGAGGGCCACAGATACGCAGTATTTT
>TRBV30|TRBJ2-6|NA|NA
CAWNSIGYSGANVLTF
TGTGCCTGGAATTCTATTGGATACTCTGGGGCCAACGTCCTGACTTTC
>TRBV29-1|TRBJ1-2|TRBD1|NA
CSVDREPYGYTF
TGCAGCGTAGACAGGGAGCCATATGGCTACACCTTC
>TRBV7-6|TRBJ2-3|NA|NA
CASTQGAADTQYF
TGTGCCAGCACGCAGGGTGCAGCAGATACGCAGTATTTT
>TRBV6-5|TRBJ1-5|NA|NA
CATRRGAGNQPQHF
TGTGCCACCCGACGCGGGGCGGGCAATCAGCCCCAGCATTTT